This T cell receptor (beta chain) was identified during a study of blood T cell repertoires in COVID-19. About the research overall: Samples representing acute and convalescent COVID-19 were sourced from the United States, Italy and Spain.

Using immunoSEQ multiplex PCR, the repertoire was profiled, and TCRdb retains in-frame clones only, with some absent. The sample holds about 150,000 clones; 70% to 85% are singletons and the top ten take about 6.9%. A Seattle source enrolled patients during active infection and followed them longitudinally. Germline V gives CDR1 SGHNT, CDR2 YYREEE (reference sequence). V was clipped by 4 bases and J by 5 bases, with 16 bases between them. This CDR3 comprises 15 residues. This clone has just a few counts. The TCR sequence derives from an elderly man with COVID-19, enrolled during active disease. The V and J genes are TRBV5-4 and TRBJ2-1, with D perhaps TRBD1 (5 bases). The sample was peripheral blood. The CDR3 nucleotides are TGTGCCAGCAGCAAGAGGACACCCGGCCACAATGAGCAGTTCTTC. Translation gives CASSKRTPGHNEQFF. Complete variable domain (other parts from reference TRBV5-4 and TRBJ2-1): ETGVTQSPTHLIKTRGQQVTLRCSSQSGHNTVSWYQQALGQGPQFIFQYYREEENGRGNFPPRFSGLQFPNYSSELNVNALELDDSALYLCASSKRTPGHNEQFFGPGTRLTVL.